Following are 24 T cell receptor beta chains from one sample sequenced in a study of PD-L1 blockade in urothelial cancer. Using immunoSEQ multiplex PCR, the repertoire was profiled, and TCRdb retains in-frame clones only, with some absent. The repertoire includes around 80,000 clones, around 90% of them detected once, and around 5% sits in the top ten. The specimen comprised PBMCs, sampled around atezolizumab (anti-PD-L1) treatment. These receptors originate from a woman in her seventies with urothelial cancer.

The rearrangement links TRBV18 to TRBJ2-1; D call uncertain. The CDR3 consists of 12 residues. In germline, CDR1 is KGHSH, CDR2 LQKENI. V was trimmed by 3 bases and J by 7 bases, leaving 7 bases between them. Here the CDR3 reads CASSPPLNEQFF. In DNA, the CDR3 is TGTGCCAGCTCACCTCCGTTGAATGAGCAGTTCTTC.

This clone was detected ten times or more. The chain recombines TRBV30 with TRBJ1-2; D might be TRBD1 (5 bases). CDR1 is GTSNPN and CDR2 is SVGIG in the germline V gene (reference sequence). V gave up 0 bases and J gave up 8 bases, with 25 bases separating them. CDR3 length: 17 residues. In nucleotides, the CDR3 is TGTGCCTGGAGTGTACCCGCGGGACGGCTAAGGGCAAGGGGCTACACCTTC. It is translated as CAWSVPAGRLRARGYTF.

The genes are TRBV4-3 and TRBJ1-2; 8 bases align to TRBD1. Germline assignment: CDR1 LGHNA and CDR2 YSLEER. Losses at the gene ends were 4 bases for V and 5 bases for J; bases not matched to a gene: 9. The CDR3 covers 15 residues. This chain's CDR3 is CASSRGQGAWYGYTF. The CDR3 bases are TGCGCCAGCAGCCGAGGACAGGGCGCATGGTATGGCTACACCTTC.

A remark on this clone: Germline and junction disagree at one end, which may indicate a read error. The V and J genes are TRBV7-2 and TRBJ2-7; D perhaps matches TRBD2 (7 bases). Germline assignment: CDR1 SGHTA and CDR2 FQGNSA. The CDR3 loop spans 11 amino acids. The DNA of the CDR3 is TGTGCCAGCAGCCTCGGGGGGCCCCAAGACTTC. It codes for CASSLGGPQDF.

The chain employs TRBV4-2 and TRBJ2-5, with no clear D. Germline V gives CDR1 LGHNA, CDR2 YNFKEQ. There are 13 residues in the CDR3. With 0 bases removed from V and 5 bases from J, the gap between germline ends came to 7 bases. The CDR3 reads CASSQDPHETQYF. CDR3 bases: TGTGCCAGCAGCCAAGATCCCCATGAGACCCAGTACTTC.

The J gene is TRBJ2-3, the V gene TRBV4-2; 12 nucleotides line up with TRBD2. Germline lookup yields CDR1 LGHNA and CDR2 YNFKEQ. The trim removed 3 bases at V and 3 bases at J, leaving 4 bases unmatched. The CDR3 length is 16 residues. The CDR3 here is CASSQRTSGTTDTQYF. The CDR3 nucleotides read TGTGCCAGCAGCCAGAGGACTAGCGGGACAACAGATACGCAGTATTTT.

The rearrangement links TRBV19 to TRBJ2-2; the D is unclear. Germline CDR1 is LNHDA and CDR2 is SQIVND (reference sequence). CDR3 size: 14 residues. V was cut by 5 bases and J by 0 bases, with 7 bases left in between. The CDR3 loop reads CASSVQTNTGELFF. For the CDR3, the DNA is TGTGCCAGTAGTGTCCAGACGAACACCGGGGAGCTGTTTTTT.

The rearrangement uses TRBV30 and TRBJ1-6, with unresolved D. This CDR3 has 12 amino acids. CDR1 is GTSNPN, CDR2 SVGIG, per germline (reference sequence). V lost 3 bases and J 5 bases, leaving 5 bases between the germline ends. The CDR3 sequence: CAWSLDNSPLHF. The CDR3 region has the DNA TGTGCCTGGAGCTTAGATAATTCACCCCTCCACTTT.

This clone was counted once. The chain carries TRBV5-8 and TRBJ2-1, with D perhaps TRBD2 (5 bases). Germline V gives CDR1 SGHTS, CDR2 YDEGEE. V gave up 2 bases and J gave up 8 bases, with 17 bases separating them. The CDR3 runs to 15 residues. The CDR3 region has the DNA TGTGCCAGCAGCTTCCCCCTGATGGGAGCAGATGAGCAGTTCTTC. It codes for CASSFPLMGADEQFF.

The chain couples TRBV11-2 to TRBJ1-2; no clear D gene. The CDR3 totals 14 residues. V lost 1 base and J 8 bases, leaving 14 bases between the germline ends. The germline V gene encodes CDR1 SGHAT and CDR2 FQNNGV. CDR3 sequence (DNA): TGTGCCAGCAGCTTAGTCTTCGGGATGGAGGGCTACACCTTC. It codes for CASSLVFGMEGYTF. The entire variable domain, with the rest obtained from reference TRBV11-2 and TRBJ1-2, is as follows: EAGVAQSPRYKIIEKRQSVAFWCNPISGHATLYWYQQILGQGPKLLIQFQNNGVVDDSQLPKDRFSAERLKGVDSTLKIQPAKLEDSAVYLCASSLVFGMEGYTFGSGTRLTVV.

This sequence joins TRBV28 and TRBJ2-7, with D perhaps TRBD2 (6 bases). Germline lookup yields CDR1 MDHEN and CDR2 SYDVKM. This CDR3 has 14 residues. V was pared by 3 bases and J by 6 bases, with 15 bases between. The chain's CDR3 is CASSFTGTPPEQYF. The CDR3 DNA sequence: TGTGCCAGCAGTTTCACCGGGACTCCTCCCGAGCAGTACTTC.

The rearrangement links TRBV6-6 to TRBJ1-2, with D unclear. The CDR3 contains 11 residues. Per germline, CDR1 MNHNY and CDR2 SVGAGI (reference sequence). Trimming took 3 bases from V and 6 from J, leaving 5 bases between them. The DNA for the CDR3 is TGTGCCAGCAGTTATGAGGATGGCTACACCTTC. Translation gives CASSYEDGYTF.

This clone was picked up one time. The chain links TRBV5-1 to TRBJ2-3, with 7 positions matching TRBD1. The CDR3 sequence is 14 residues long. Trimming removed 3 bases from V and 6 bases from J; junction bases left unmatched: 7. Germline-derived CDR1 and CDR2 are SGHRS and YFSETQ. The CDR3 sequence is CASSSRQGYDTQYF. CDR3 DNA: TGCGCCAGCAGCTCCAGACAGGGCTACGATACGCAGTATTTT.

The chain uses TRBV18 and TRBJ2-3, with D possibly matching TRBD2 (6 bases). CDR1 KGHSH and CDR2 LQKENI come from the germline V gene. The CDR3 spans 15 residues. Trimming shortened V by 6 bases and J by 1 base, and 14 bases separated the two germline ends. Here the CDR3 reads CASSPNTGGTDTQYF. The CDR3 bases are TGTGCCAGCTCGCCAAACACGGGGGGCACAGATACGCAGTATTTT.

This clone was counted between two and nine times. The V gene is TRBV9, the J gene TRBJ2-1, with TRBD2 matching over 7 bases. Trimming cost V 4 bases and J 4 bases; bases outside gene matches: 14. Germline V gene lookup returns CDR1 SGDLS and CDR2 YYNGEE. This CDR3 has 17 residues. The CDR3: CASSPTSASSLYNEQFF. CDR3 bases: TGTGCCAGCAGCCCAACTAGCGCCTCCTCATTATACAATGAGCAGTTCTTC.

The V call is TRBV7-9, the J call TRBJ2-3; possible D gene TRBD2, 5 bases. The CDR3 runs 16 residues. The germline V gene has CDR1 SEHNR and CDR2 FQNEAQ (reference sequence). Trimming pared 5 bases from V and 3 bases from J, leaving 18 bases between. CDR3 nucleotide sequence: TGTGCCAGCAGCCCCGTTGGAGGCCGTCGTACAGATACGCAGTATTTT. It yields the protein CASSPVGGRRTDTQYF. Full variable domain (remainder filled in from reference TRBV7-9 and TRBJ2-3): DTGVSQNPRHKITKRGQNVTFRCDPISEHNRLYWYRQTLGQGPEFLTYFQNEAQLEKSRLLSDRFSAERPKGSFSTLEIQRTEQGDSAMYLCASSPVGGRRTDTQYFGPGTRLTVL.

This chain links TRBV5-1 with TRBJ2-3; 8 positions match TRBD1. CDR1 SGHRS and CDR2 YFSETQ come from the germline V gene. V lost 4 bases, J lost 2 bases, and 9 bases stayed unmatched. The CDR3 runs to 16 residues. The CDR3 spells CASSTGQGVPTDTQYF. In DNA form, the CDR3 reads TGCGCCAGCAGCACAGGACAGGGAGTCCCCACAGATACGCAGTATTTT.

This clone has a single count. The chain carries TRBV7-7 and TRBJ2-2, with 7 positions matching TRBD1. Germline values: CDR1 SSHAT, CDR2 FNYEAQ (reference sequence). The CDR3 has 14 amino acids. V lost 6 bases to trimming and J lost 4 bases; unmatched junction nucleotides: 5. The CDR3 nucleotides are TGTGCCAGCAGTAGACAGGGCGGCACCGGGGAGCTGTTTTTT. Protein: CASSRQGGTGELFF.

This clone was found a few times. The chain has TRBV5-1 and TRBJ2-7; TRBD2 aligns across 7 bases. V shed 0 bases and J 0 bases; nucleotides not matched to a gene: 9. In germline, CDR1 is SGHRS, CDR2 YFSETQ. This CDR3 comprises 17 residues. The CDR3 sequence is CASSLGGGWTGSYEQYF. The CDR3 nucleotides read TGCGCCAGCAGCTTGGGGGGGGGATGGACTGGCTCCTACGAGCAGTACTTC. The full variable domain, rest sourced from reference TRBV5-1 and TRBJ2-7, is KAGVTQTPRYLIKTRGQQVTLSCSPISGHRSVSWYQQTPGQGLQFLFEYFSETQRNKGNFPGRFSGRQFSNSRSEMNVSTLELGDSALYLCASSLGGGWTGSYEQYFGPGTRLTVT.

The chain uses TRBV28 and TRBJ2-7, with D uncertain. The CDR3 has 11 residues. V was pared by 3 bases and J by 3 bases, with 3 bases between. Germline V gene lookup returns CDR1 MDHEN and CDR2 SYDVKM. The CDR3 loop is CASSLYYEQYF. CDR3 bases: TGTGCCAGCAGTTTGTACTACGAGCAGTACTTC. The full variable domain, with the rest looked up from reference TRBV28 and TRBJ2-7, is DVKVTQSSRYLVKRTGEKVFLECVQDMDHENMFWYRQDPGLGLRLIYFSYDVKMKEKGDIPEGYSVSREKKERFSLILESASTNQTSMYLCASSLYYEQYFGPGTRLTVT.

CDR3 sequence reads: CASSSPRPGGGHDTQYF. CDR3 nucleotides: TGCGCCAGCAGCAGTCCACGTCCCGGCGGGGGCCACGATACGCAGTATTTT. This chain uses TRBV5-1 with TRBJ2-3; TRBD2 might be the D (7 bases). Trimming shortened V by 4 bases and J by 6 bases, and 24 bases separated the two germline ends. The CDR3 runs 17 residues. Germline V gene data show CDR1 as SGHRS and CDR2 as YFSETQ.

This clone was counted a single time. The chain joins TRBV9 to TRBJ2-2; 12 nucleotides line up with TRBD2. Trimming took 3 bases from V and 7 from J; bases not matched to a gene: 7. CDR3 size: 16 residues. Germline assignment: CDR1 SGDLS and CDR2 YYNGEE. The CDR3 DNA is TGTGCCAGCAGCGGAGGACTAGCGGGACCCATCGGGGAGCTGTTTTTT. Translating gives CASSGGLAGPIGELFF.

This chain joins TRBV19 and TRBJ2-3, with D possibly being TRBD2 (6 bases). Germline CDR1 LNHDA, CDR2 SQIVND (reference sequence). Trimming left V 5 bases short and J 5 bases short, with 23 bases between. The CDR3 length is 17 residues. The CDR3 sequence is CASSPGYGSATGDTQYF. The DNA for the CDR3 is TGTGCCAGTAGTCCGGGCTACGGGAGTGCTACTGGAGATACGCAGTATTTT.

J is TRBJ2-1 and V is TRBV6-1, with 9 bases identical to TRBD1. Germline trimming cut 6 bases from V and 2 bases from J; bases unmatched to any gene: 2. The CDR3 covers 14 residues. CDR1 is MNHNS and CDR2 is SASEGT in the germline V gene. CDR3 in amino acids: CASSDRGAYNEQFF. The CDR3 bases are TGTGCCAGCAGCGACAGGGGGGCCTACAATGAGCAGTTCTTC.